These 28 T cell receptor beta chains share one sample of origin, sequenced in a study of blood T cell repertoires in COVID-19. Only in-frame clones appear in the TCRdb table, and some are missing; sequencing was by immunoSEQ multiplex PCR. The profile shows around 80,000 clones, about 81% of them singletons. Material for sequencing was peripheral blood. The receptors stem from a human donor in a cohort sampled during active COVID-19.

The genes are TRBV28 and TRBJ1-5; TRBD1 is a possible D gene (6 bases). The CDR3 consists of 15 residues. Germline lookup yields CDR1 MDHEN and CDR2 SYDVKM. Between the trimmed V and J ends, which lost 2 bases and 2 bases, there was a span of 10 bases. The CDR3 reads CASSLGSGGNQPQHF. The CDR3 DNA follows: TGTGCCAGCAGTTTAGGTTCAGGGGGCAATCAGCCCCAGCATTTT.

The chain combines TRBV6-4 with TRBJ2-3; TRBD1 matches 9 bases. From germline, CDR1 is MRHNA and CDR2 SNTAGT. The V segment lost 4 bases and the J segment 6 bases; nucleotides outside the gene matches: 5. There are 14 residues in the CDR3. CDR3 protein: CASSAGQGGDTQYF. CDR3 in DNA: TGTGCCAGCAGTGCGGGACAGGGAGGGGATACGCAGTATTTT.

This clone has just a few counts. This chain connects TRBV7-6 to TRBJ1-3; D is possibly TRBD1 (5 bases). V lost 1 base and J 7 bases, leaving 11 bases between the germline ends. CDR3 length equals 14 residues. Germline-derived CDR1 and CDR2 are SGHVS and FNYEAQ. DNA of the CDR3: TGTGCCAGCAGCTTAGGGGGGGTTCGGAACACCATATATTTT. It codes for CASSLGGVRNTIYF.

The chain links TRBV19 to TRBJ2-3, with D unresolved. CDR1 and CDR2 from the germline V gene are LNHDA and SQIVND (reference sequence). The CDR3 runs 13 residues. Trimming removed 4 bases from V and 2 bases from J, with 7 bases in between. CDR3 in amino acids: CASSRRDTDTQYF. DNA for the CDR3: TGTGCCAGTAGTAGAAGAGACACAGATACGCAGTATTTT.

The chain combines TRBV19 with TRBJ1-1, with D hard to call. Germline lookup yields CDR1 LNHDA and CDR2 SQIVND (reference sequence). V was clipped by 6 bases and J by 6 bases, with 17 bases between them. The CDR3 has 14 residues. The CDR3 DNA sequence: TGTGCCAGTAGCGGAGGACGGTCTGTCCCTGAAGCTTTCTTT. It yields the protein CASSGGRSVPEAFF.

This chain joins TRBV7-6 and TRBJ1-2; D is perhaps TRBD1 (6 bases). This CDR3 region has 13 residues. Between the trimmed V and J ends, which lost 1 base and 6 bases, there was a span of 9 bases. In germline, CDR1 is SGHVS, CDR2 FNYEAQ. The CDR3, as DNA: TGTGCCAGCAGCTTAGTTGCAGGGGATGGCTACACCTTC. This gives the protein CASSLVAGDGYTF.

The gene calls are TRBV7-9 and TRBJ2-7; D not certain. From germline, CDR1 is SEHNR and CDR2 FQNEAQ (reference sequence). Trimming took 5 bases from V and 4 from J, leaving 9 bases between them. There are 12 residues in the CDR3. The CDR3 DNA reads TGTGCCAGCAGCCCGACTGGTTACGAGCAGTACTTC. This translates into CASSPTGYEQYF.

This rearrangement joins TRBV6-5 to TRBJ1-3; no definite D call. Per the germline V gene, CDR1 is MNHEY and CDR2 is SVGAGI. V was cut by 6 bases and J by 4 bases, with 10 bases left in between. The length of the CDR3 is 13 residues. The CDR3: CASSPYTGNTIYF. The CDR3 DNA reads as TGTGCCAGCAGCCCGTACACAGGAAACACCATATATTTT.

The chain uses TRBV9 and TRBJ1-2; possibly TRBD1 for D (5 bases). This CDR3 comprises 15 residues. Trimming left V 0 bases short and J 4 bases short, with 13 bases between. CDR1 and CDR2 from the germline V gene are SGDLS and YYNGEE. The CDR3 loop reads CASSVDEDSPYGYTF. The CDR3 coding sequence is TGTGCCAGCAGCGTAGACGAAGACAGCCCCTATGGCTACACCTTC.

This clone was found a few times. The chain employs TRBV4-2 and TRBJ1-5; 7 positions agree with TRBD1. In germline, CDR1 is LGHNA, CDR2 YNFKEQ. CDR3 length: 15 amino acids. V trimming: 1 base; J trimming: 3 bases; junction bases outside the gene matches: 3. CDR3 bases: TGTGCCAGCAGCCAAGCGGGGACAGTCAATCAGCCCCAGCATTTT. Translating it yields CASSQAGTVNQPQHF.

V gene TRBV28 combines with J gene TRBJ1-2; D ambiguous. The CDR3 spans 12 residues. Germline CDR1 MDHEN, CDR2 SYDVKM. The V and J ends lost 3 bases and 5 bases respectively, with 7 bases between them. The CDR3 nucleotides read TGTGCCAGCAGTTTGGGCAGGTATGGCTACACCTTC. It encodes CASSLGRYGYTF.

V is TRBV6-1 and J is TRBJ2-3, with 7 nucleotides matching TRBD1. V lost 2 bases, J lost 9 bases, and 5 bases stayed unmatched. Germline CDR1 reads MNHNS; CDR2 reads SASEGT. The length of the CDR3 is 13 residues. CDR3 DNA sequence: TGTGCCAGCAGTGAACTCCGGGACAGCACGCAGTATTTT. Amino acid sequence: CASSELRDSTQYF.

The rearrangement joins TRBV19 to TRBJ1-1; TRBD1 might be the D (5 bases). The CDR3 runs to 14 residues. Per the germline V gene, CDR1 is LNHDA and CDR2 is SQIVND (reference sequence). V lost 7 bases, J lost 6 bases, and 18 bases lay in between. This chain's CDR3 is CASTVIGTQAEAFF. The CDR3 DNA reads TGTGCCAGTACTGTTATCGGGACTCAAGCTGAAGCTTTCTTT. Full variable domain (rest looked up from reference TRBV19 and TRBJ1-1): DGGITQSPKYLFRKEGQNVTLSCEQNLNHDAMYWYRQDPGQGLRLIYYSQIVNDFQKGDIAEGYSVSREKKESFPLTVTSAQKNPTAFYLCASTVIGTQAEAFFGQGTRLTVV.

V and J are TRBV5-1 and TRBJ1-4; 10 bases line up with TRBD1. In germline, CDR1 is SGHRS, CDR2 YFSETQ. The CDR3 is 17 amino acids. Trimming removed 4 bases from V and 0 bases from J; junction bases left unmatched: 6. CDR3 nucleotide sequence: TGCGCCAGCAGCCGAACGGGACAGGGGACAACTAATGAAAAACTGTTTTTT. Translation gives CASSRTGQGTTNEKLFF.

There are a few counts of this clone. The genes are TRBV4-1 and TRBJ1-2; a weak D match, TRBD1 (5 bases). The V gene lost 1 base and the J gene lost 5 bases, with 14 bases spanning the gap. The CDR3 totals 15 residues. Germline V CDR1 and CDR2: MGHRA, YSYEKL. This CDR3 is CASSQGQLPTYGYTF. The CDR3 bases are TGCGCCAGCAGCCAAGGACAGCTGCCGACGTATGGCTACACCTTC.

This clone occurred many times. V usage is TRBV19 and J usage is TRBJ2-3, with 12 bases matching TRBD2. Per the germline V gene, CDR1 is LNHDA and CDR2 is SQIVND (reference sequence). The ends lost 4 bases at V and 1 base at J; junction bases unmatched: 6. CDR3 length equals 17 residues. The CDR3 DNA follows: TGTGCCAGTAGTAGGGCTAGCGGGGGGGCTGGCACAGATACGCAGTATTTT. It translates to CASSRASGGAGTDTQYF.

The gene calls are TRBV2 and TRBJ1-2; 10 bases are a match to TRBD1. The CDR3 is made up of 13 amino acids. Unmatched junction bases numbered 6, after V lost 1 base and J lost 13 bases. Germline values: CDR1 SNHLY, CDR2 FYNNEI. CDR3 in DNA: TGTGCCAGCAGTGAAGAGACAGGGGGCGATCCCACCTTC. Encoded protein: CASSEETGGDPTF.

The genes are TRBV7-3 and TRBJ2-2; 8 bases are a match to TRBD1. The CDR3 contains 16 residues. J lost 4 bases, V lost 3 bases, and 7 bases had no gene match. Germline CDR1 SGHTA, CDR2 FQGTGA. CDR3 sequence (DNA): TGTGCCAGCAGCTTTTACTCAGGGGGCGGCACCGGGGAGCTGTTTTTT. Translating it yields CASSFYSGGGTGELFF.

This rearrangement joins TRBV6-5 to TRBJ1-2; 7 nucleotides match TRBD1. The CDR3 runs 13 residues. Trimming at V came to 6 bases and at J to 4 bases, leaving 5 bases not matched to a gene. CDR1 MNHEY and CDR2 SVGAGI come from the germline V gene. CDR3 residues: CASSDRDIYGYTF. In DNA form, the CDR3 reads TGTGCCAGCAGCGACAGGGACATCTATGGCTACACCTTC.

The gene calls are TRBV18 and TRBJ2-5, with TRBD1 identical over 11 bases. Germline V gene data show CDR1 as KGHSH and CDR2 as LQKENI. CDR3 length equals 14 residues. Losses at the gene ends were 4 bases for V and 5 bases for J; bases not matched to a gene: 3. The chain's CDR3 is CASSRTGGVETQYF. CDR3 bases: TGTGCCAGCTCACGGACAGGGGGCGTCGAGACCCAGTACTTC.

This sequence joins TRBV5-6 and TRBJ1-5, with 11 bases that match TRBD1. Germline CDR1 SGHDT, CDR2 YYEEEE. V was pared by 2 bases and J by 7 bases, with 5 bases of the junction left unmatched. CDR3 length equals 15 residues. CDR3 sequence: CASSFGDRGLQPQHF. The CDR3 DNA is TGTGCCAGCAGCTTCGGGGACAGGGGGTTACAGCCCCAGCATTTT.

V and J are TRBV5-1 and TRBJ1-3; D is unresolved. The CDR3 sequence is 16 residues long. CDR1 is SGHRS, CDR2 YFSETQ, per germline. Trimming removed 2 bases at V and 0 bases at J, with 12 bases between. This CDR3 reads CASSFYGSDSGNTIYF. As DNA, the CDR3 is TGCGCCAGCAGCTTCTACGGGTCCGACTCTGGAAACACCATATATTTT.

The chain has TRBV30 and TRBJ2-3, with 10 bases identical to TRBD2. Unmatched junction bases numbered 14, after V lost 2 bases and J lost 6 bases. This CDR3 is built from 17 residues. Germline V gene lookup returns CDR1 GTSNPN and CDR2 SVGIG (reference sequence). DNA for the CDR3: TGTGCCTGGAGTAGCGCTAGCGGGGGAACAGGAGGTGATACGCAGTATTTT. As protein: CAWSSASGGTGGDTQYF.

This sequence joins TRBV5-1 and TRBJ2-2; 11 nucleotides align to TRBD2. V gave up 2 bases and J gave up 3 bases; unmatched junction bases: 3. Germline CDR1 and CDR2: SGHRS and YFSETQ. The CDR3 sequence is 16 residues long. The CDR3 protein is CASSFVSGGDTGELFF. CDR3 DNA: TGCGCCAGCAGCTTCGTTAGCGGGGGGGACACCGGGGAGCTGTTTTTT. The full variable domain, completed using reference TRBV5-1 and TRBJ2-2, is KAGVTQTPRYLIKTRGQQVTLSCSPISGHRSVSWYQQTPGQGLQFLFEYFSETQRNKGNFPGRFSGRQFSNSRSEMNVSTLELGDSALYLCASSFVSGGDTGELFFGEGSRLTVL.

The J gene is TRBJ2-4, the V gene TRBV5-1; tentative D call: TRBD1 (5 bases). Germline loops: CDR1 SGHRS, CDR2 YFSETQ. The CDR3 sequence is 15 residues long. V was trimmed by 1 base and J by 6 bases, leaving 14 bases between them. For the CDR3, the DNA is TGCGCCAGCAGCTTGAGTGGCAGCCAGGGAAACATTCAGTACTTC. This codes for CASSLSGSQGNIQYF. Looking up the rest from reference TRBV5-1 and TRBJ2-4 gives the full variable domain: KAGVTQTPRYLIKTRGQQVTLSCSPISGHRSVSWYQQTPGQGLQFLFEYFSETQRNKGNFPGRFSGRQFSNSRSEMNVSTLELGDSALYLCASSLSGSQGNIQYFGAGTRLSVL.

V and J are TRBV6-5 and TRBJ1-4; the match to TRBD1 covers 8 bases. CDR1 is MNHEY, CDR2 SVGAGI, per germline. This CDR3 comprises 13 residues. V gave up 10 bases and J gave up 6 bases; unmatched junction bases: 7. CDR3 loop: CATRTGIHEKLFF. CDR3 bases: TGTGCCACCCGGACAGGGATTCATGAAAAACTGTTTTTT.

This clone was observed at least ten times. The chain carries TRBV25-1 and TRBJ2-5; possible D gene TRBD1, 5 bases. Germline V gives CDR1 MGHDK, CDR2 SYGVNS. The V end was cut by 0 bases, the J end by 4 bases, with 6 bases between. The CDR3 runs to 13 residues. This chain's CDR3 is CASSEYRGETQYF. The CDR3, as DNA: TGTGCCAGCAGTGAATATAGGGGAGAGACCCAGTACTTC.

This chain links TRBV4-1 with TRBJ1-2; 7 bases fit TRBD1. Trimming took 4 bases from V and 3 from J; bases not matched to a gene: 11. This CDR3 region has 16 residues. From germline, CDR1 is MGHRA and CDR2 YSYEKL. This CDR3 is CASSPGVRRGHYGYTF. CDR3 sequence (DNA): TGCGCCAGCAGCCCAGGGGTCCGGAGGGGGCACTATGGCTACACCTTC.